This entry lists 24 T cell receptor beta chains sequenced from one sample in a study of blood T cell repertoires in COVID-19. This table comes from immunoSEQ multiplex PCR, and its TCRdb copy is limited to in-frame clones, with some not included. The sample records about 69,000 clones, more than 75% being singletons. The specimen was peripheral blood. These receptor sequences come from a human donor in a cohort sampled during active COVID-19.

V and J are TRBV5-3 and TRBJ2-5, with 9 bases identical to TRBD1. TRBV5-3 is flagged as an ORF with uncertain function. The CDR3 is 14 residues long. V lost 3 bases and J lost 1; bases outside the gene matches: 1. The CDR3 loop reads CARSSGQGQETQYF. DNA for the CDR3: TGTGCCAGAAGCTCGGGACAGGGCCAAGAGACCCAGTACTTC.

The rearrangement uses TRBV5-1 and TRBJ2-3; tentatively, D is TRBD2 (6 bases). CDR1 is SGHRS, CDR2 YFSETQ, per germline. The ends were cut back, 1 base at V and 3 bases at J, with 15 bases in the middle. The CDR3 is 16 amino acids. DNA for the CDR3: TGCGCCAGCAGCTTGACGCAGGGAGCGGGTACAGATACGCAGTATTTT. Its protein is CASSLTQGAGTDTQYF. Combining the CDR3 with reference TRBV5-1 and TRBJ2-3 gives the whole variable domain KAGVTQTPRYLIKTRGQQVTLSCSPISGHRSVSWYQQTPGQGLQFLFEYFSETQRNKGNFPGRFSGRQFSNSRSEMNVSTLELGDSALYLCASSLTQGAGTDTQYFGPGTRLTVL.

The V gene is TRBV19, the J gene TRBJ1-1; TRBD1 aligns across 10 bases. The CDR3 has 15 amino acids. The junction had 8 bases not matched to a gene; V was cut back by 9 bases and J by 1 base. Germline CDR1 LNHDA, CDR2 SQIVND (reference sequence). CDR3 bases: TGTGCCAGCTCTGACAGGGGGCTAGGGAACACTGAAGCTTTCTTT. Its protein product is CASSDRGLGNTEAFF. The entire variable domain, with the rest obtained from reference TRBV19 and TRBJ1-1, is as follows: DGGITQSPKYLFRKEGQNVTLSCEQNLNHDAMYWYRQDPGQGLRLIYYSQIVNDFQKGDIAEGYSVSREKKESFPLTVTSAQKNPTAFYLCASSDRGLGNTEAFFGQGTRLTVV.

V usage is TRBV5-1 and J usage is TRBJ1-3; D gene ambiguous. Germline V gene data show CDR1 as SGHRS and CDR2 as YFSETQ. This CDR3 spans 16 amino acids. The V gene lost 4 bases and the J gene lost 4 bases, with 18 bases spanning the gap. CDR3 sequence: CASSPRSGRTGNTIYF. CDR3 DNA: TGCGCCAGCAGCCCCCGTTCGGGGAGGACCGGAAACACCATATATTTT. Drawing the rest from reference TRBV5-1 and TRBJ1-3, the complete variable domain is KAGVTQTPRYLIKTRGQQVTLSCSPISGHRSVSWYQQTPGQGLQFLFEYFSETQRNKGNFPGRFSGRQFSNSRSEMNVSTLELGDSALYLCASSPRSGRTGNTIYFGEGSWLTVV.

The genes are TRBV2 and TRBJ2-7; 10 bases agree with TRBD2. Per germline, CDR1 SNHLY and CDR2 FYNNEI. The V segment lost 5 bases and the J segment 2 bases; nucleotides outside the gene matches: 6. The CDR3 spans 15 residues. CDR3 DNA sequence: TGTGCCAGCAGTCGACTAGCGGGTGGAGCCTACGAGCAGTACTTC. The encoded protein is CASSRLAGGAYEQYF.

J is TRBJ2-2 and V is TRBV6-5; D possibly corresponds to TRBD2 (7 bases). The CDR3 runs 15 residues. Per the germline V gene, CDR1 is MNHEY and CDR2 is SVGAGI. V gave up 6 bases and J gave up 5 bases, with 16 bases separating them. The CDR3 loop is CASRGGGAVTGELFF. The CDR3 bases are TGTGCCAGCAGAGGAGGGGGGGCGGTAACCGGGGAGCTGTTTTTT.

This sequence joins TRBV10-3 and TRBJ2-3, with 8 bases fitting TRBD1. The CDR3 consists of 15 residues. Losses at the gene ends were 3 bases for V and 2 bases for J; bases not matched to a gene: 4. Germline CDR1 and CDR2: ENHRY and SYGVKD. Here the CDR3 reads CAISDTDRATDTQYF. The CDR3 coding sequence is TGTGCCATCAGTGACACGGACAGGGCCACAGATACGCAGTATTTT.

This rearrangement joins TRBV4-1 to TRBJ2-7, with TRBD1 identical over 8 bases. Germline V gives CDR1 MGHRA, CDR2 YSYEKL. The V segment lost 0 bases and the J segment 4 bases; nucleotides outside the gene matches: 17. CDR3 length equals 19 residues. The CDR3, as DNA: TGCGCCAGCAGCCAAGATCGCCTCACAGGGGGAATTGATACTTACGAGCAGTACTTC. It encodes CASSQDRLTGGIDTYEQYF.

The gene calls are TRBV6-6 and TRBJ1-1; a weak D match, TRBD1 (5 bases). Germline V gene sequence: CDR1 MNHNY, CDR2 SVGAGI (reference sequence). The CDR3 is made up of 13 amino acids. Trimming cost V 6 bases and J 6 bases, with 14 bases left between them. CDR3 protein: CASSLLTEPEAFF. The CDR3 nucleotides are TGTGCCAGCAGCCTACTGACAGAGCCTGAAGCTTTCTTT.

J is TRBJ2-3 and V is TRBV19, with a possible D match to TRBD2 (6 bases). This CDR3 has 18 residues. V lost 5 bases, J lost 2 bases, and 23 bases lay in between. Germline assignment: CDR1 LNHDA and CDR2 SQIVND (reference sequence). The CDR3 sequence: CASSARAAGTLTTDTQYF. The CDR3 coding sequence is TGTGCCAGTAGTGCCAGGGCCGCGGGAACTCTAACCACAGATACGCAGTATTTT. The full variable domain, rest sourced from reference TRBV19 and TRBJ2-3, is DGGITQSPKYLFRKEGQNVTLSCEQNLNHDAMYWYRQDPGQGLRLIYYSQIVNDFQKGDIAEGYSVSREKKESFPLTVTSAQKNPTAFYLCASSARAAGTLTTDTQYFGPGTRLTVL.

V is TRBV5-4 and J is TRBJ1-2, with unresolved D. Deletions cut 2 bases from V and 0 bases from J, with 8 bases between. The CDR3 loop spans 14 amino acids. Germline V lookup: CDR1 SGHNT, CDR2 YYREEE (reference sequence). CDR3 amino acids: CASSLTLANYGYTF. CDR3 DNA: TGTGCCAGCAGCTTAACCCTAGCTAACTATGGCTACACCTTC.

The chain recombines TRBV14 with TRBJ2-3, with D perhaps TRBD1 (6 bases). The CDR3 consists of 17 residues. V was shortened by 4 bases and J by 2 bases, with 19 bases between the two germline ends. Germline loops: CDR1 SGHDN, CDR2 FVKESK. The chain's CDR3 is CASSPRQAFLLTDTQYF. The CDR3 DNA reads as TGTGCCAGCAGCCCGCGACAGGCCTTCCTTCTCACAGATACGCAGTATTTT.

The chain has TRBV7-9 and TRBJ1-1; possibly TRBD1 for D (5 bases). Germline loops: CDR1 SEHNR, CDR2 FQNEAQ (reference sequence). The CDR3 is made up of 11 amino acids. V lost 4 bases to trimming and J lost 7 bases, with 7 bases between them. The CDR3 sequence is CASSYQGEAFF. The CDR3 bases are TGTGCCAGCAGCTATCAGGGTGAAGCTTTCTTT.

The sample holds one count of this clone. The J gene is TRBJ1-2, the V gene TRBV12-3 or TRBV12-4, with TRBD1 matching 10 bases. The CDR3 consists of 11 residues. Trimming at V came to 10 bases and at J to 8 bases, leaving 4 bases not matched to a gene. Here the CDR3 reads CATQGQGGYTF. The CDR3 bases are TGTGCCACCCAGGGACAGGGGGGCTACACCTTC.

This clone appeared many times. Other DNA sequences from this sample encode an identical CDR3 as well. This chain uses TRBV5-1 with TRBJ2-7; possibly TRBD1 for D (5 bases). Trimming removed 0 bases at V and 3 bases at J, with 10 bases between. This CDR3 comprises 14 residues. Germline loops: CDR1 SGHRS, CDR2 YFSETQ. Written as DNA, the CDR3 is TGCGCCAGCAGCTTGGGAGGACAAGGCTACGAGCAGTACTTC. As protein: CASSLGGQGYEQYF.

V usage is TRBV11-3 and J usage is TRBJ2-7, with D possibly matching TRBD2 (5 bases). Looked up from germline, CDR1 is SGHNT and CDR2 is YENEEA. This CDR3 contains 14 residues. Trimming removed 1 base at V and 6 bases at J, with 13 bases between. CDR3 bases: TGTGCCAGCAGCTTAGGAGGTCGGGGTTTCGAGCAGTACTTC. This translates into CASSLGGRGFEQYF.

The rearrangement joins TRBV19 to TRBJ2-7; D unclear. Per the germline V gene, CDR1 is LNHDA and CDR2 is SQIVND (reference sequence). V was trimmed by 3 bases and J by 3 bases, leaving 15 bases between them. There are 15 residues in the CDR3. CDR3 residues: CASSIQADPNYEQYF. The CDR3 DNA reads TGTGCCAGTAGTATTCAGGCCGATCCTAACTACGAGCAGTACTTC.

CDR3 region: CASSRSGIHYEQYF. The CDR3 DNA sequence: TGTGCCAGCAGTCGTAGCGGGATACACTACGAGCAGTACTTC. The chain uses TRBV6-6 and TRBJ2-7, with TRBD2 identical over 8 bases. Germline loops: CDR1 MNHNY, CDR2 SVGAGI (reference sequence). The CDR3 is 14 amino acids. The V and J ends lost 5 bases and 3 bases, in that order; junction bases with no gene match: 6.

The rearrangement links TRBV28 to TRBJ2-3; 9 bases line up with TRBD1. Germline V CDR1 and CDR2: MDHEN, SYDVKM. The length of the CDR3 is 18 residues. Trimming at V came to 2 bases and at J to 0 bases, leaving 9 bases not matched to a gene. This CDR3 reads CASSLPGQGRLSTDTQYF. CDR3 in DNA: TGTGCCAGCAGTTTACCCGGACAGGGGAGGTTGAGCACAGATACGCAGTATTTT.

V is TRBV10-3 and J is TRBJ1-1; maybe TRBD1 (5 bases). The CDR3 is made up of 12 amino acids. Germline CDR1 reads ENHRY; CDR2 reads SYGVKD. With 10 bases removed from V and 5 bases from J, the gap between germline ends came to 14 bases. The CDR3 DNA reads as TGTGCCACCTTTCAGGGTGGAACTGAAGCTTTCTTT. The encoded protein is CATFQGGTEAFF.

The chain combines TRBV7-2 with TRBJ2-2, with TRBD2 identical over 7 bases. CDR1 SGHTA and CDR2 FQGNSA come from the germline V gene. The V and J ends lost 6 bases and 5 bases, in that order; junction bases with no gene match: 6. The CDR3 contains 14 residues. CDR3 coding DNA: TGTGCCAGCAGGGCGGGAGTAGATACCGGGGAGCTGTTTTTT. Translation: CASRAGVDTGELFF.

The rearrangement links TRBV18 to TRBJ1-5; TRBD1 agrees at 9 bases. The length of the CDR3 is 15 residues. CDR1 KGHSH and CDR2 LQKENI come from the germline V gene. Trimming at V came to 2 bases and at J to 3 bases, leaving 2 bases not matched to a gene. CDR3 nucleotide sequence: TGTGCCAGCTCACCAAGACAGGGGGTCAATCAGCCCCAGCATTTT. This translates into CASSPRQGVNQPQHF. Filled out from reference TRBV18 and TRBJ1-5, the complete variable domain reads NAGVMQNPRHLVRRRGQEARLRCSPMKGHSHVYWYRQLPEEGLKFMVYLQKENIIDESGMPKERFSAEFPKEGPSILRIQQVVRGDSAAYFCASSPRQGVNQPQHFGDGTRLSIL.

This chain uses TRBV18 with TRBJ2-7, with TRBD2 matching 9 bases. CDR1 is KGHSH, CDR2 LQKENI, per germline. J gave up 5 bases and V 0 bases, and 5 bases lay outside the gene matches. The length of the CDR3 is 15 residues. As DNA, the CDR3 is TGTGCCAGCTCACCACCAAGCGGGAGGTGGAACGAGCAGTACTTC. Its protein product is CASSPPSGRWNEQYF.

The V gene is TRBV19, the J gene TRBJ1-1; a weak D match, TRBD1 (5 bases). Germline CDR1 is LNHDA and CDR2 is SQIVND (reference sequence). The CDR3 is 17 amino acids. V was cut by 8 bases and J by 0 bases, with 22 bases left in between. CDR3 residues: CASSYRGGASMNTEAFF. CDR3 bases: TGTGCCAGTTCCTACCGCGGGGGTGCATCCATGAACACTGAAGCTTTCTTT. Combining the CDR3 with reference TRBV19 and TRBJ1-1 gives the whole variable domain DGGITQSPKYLFRKEGQNVTLSCEQNLNHDAMYWYRQDPGQGLRLIYYSQIVNDFQKGDIAEGYSVSREKKESFPLTVTSAQKNPTAFYLCASSYRGGASMNTEAFFGQGTRLTVV.